A selection of T cell receptor beta chains follows, all from one sample in a study of blood T cell repertoires in COVID-19. Using immunoSEQ multiplex PCR, the repertoire was profiled, and TCRdb retains in-frame clones only, with some absent. The data show approximately 270,000 clones, 85% to 90% seen once. Source material: PBMCs or T cells enriched from blood (not recorded which). These receptors all stem from a man aged 40-49 years who had recovered from COVID-19. Each CDR3 is given with its conserved first and last residue.

j_call: TRBJ1-2
v_call: TRBV4-1
cdr3_length: 13
cdr3_aa: CASSVQGNYGYTF

j_call: TRBJ1-1
v_call: TRBV7-3
cdr3_length: 13
cdr3_aa: CASSPTGGQGAFF

j_call: TRBJ1-2
v_call: TRBV19
cdr3_length: 14
cdr3_aa: CASNRDSYNYGYTF

j_call: TRBJ1-5
v_call: TRBV5-6
cdr3_length: 12
cdr3_aa: CASSLRGGPQHF

j_call: TRBJ2-3
v_call: TRBV9
cdr3_length: 17
cdr3_aa: CASSPAGGRLGTDTQYF

j_call: TRBJ1-3
v_call: TRBV7-2
cdr3_length: 13
cdr3_aa: CASTLSSGNTIYF

j_call: TRBJ1-4
v_call: TRBV28
cdr3_length: 17
cdr3_aa: CATLSQTGGDLGEKLFF

j_call: TRBJ2-7
v_call: TRBV7-8
cdr3_length: 19
cdr3_aa: CASSSPRRGGRKVTYEQYF

j_call: TRBJ2-7
v_call: TRBV2
cdr3_length: 13
cdr3_aa: CARSAGGPGEQYF

j_call: TRBJ1-1
v_call: TRBV25-1
cdr3_length: 11
cdr3_aa: CASRQTNEAFF